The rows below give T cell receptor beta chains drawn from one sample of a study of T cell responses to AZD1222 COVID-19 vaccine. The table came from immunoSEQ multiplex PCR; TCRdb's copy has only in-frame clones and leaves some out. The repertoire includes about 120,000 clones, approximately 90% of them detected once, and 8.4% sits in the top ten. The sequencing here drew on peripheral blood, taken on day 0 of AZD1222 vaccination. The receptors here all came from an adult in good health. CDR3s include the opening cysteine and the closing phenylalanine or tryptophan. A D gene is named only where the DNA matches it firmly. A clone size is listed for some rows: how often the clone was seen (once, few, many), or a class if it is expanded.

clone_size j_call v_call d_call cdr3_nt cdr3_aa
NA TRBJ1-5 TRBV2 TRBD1 TGTGCCAGCAGTCCCGCGACAGGGTCTGCGCCCCAGCATTTT CASSPATGSAPQHF
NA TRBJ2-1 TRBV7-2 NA TGTGCCAGCAGCATGGGGGACTCCTACAATGAGCAGTTCTTC CASSMGDSYNEQFF
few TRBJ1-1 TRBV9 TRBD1 TGTGCCAGCAGCGTAGAAGGCCAGACAGGGGATGAAGCTTTCTTT CASSVEGQTGDEAFF
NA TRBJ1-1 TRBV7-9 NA TGTGCCAGCGCCTCCCCAACAGGCCTGAACACTGAAGCTTTCTTT CASASPTGLNTEAFF
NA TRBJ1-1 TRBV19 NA TGTGCCAGTAATGGAGGACAGCACTGGGAAGCTTTCTTT CASNGGQHWEAFF
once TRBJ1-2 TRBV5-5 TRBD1 TGTGCCAGCAGCTTTTGGATTACAGGGGCTGGCTACACCTTC CASSFWITGAGYTF
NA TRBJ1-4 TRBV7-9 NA TGTGCCAGCAGCTTAGCCCTGAGGGGGAGGGCGGATGAAAAACTGTTTTTT CASSLALRGRADEKLFF
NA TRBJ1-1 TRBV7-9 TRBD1 TGTGCCAGCAGCGCCGGACAGGGGACGGGGGACACTGAAGCTTTCTTT CASSAGQGTGDTEAFF
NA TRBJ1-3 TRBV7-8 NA TGTGCCAGCAGCTCCTTTCTGCCGGGCTTTCGAAACACCATATATTTT CASSSFLPGFRNTIYF
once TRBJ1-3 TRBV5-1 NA TGCGCCAGCAGCTTGTCCACAGGGGGAAACACCATATATTTT CASSLSTGGNTIYF
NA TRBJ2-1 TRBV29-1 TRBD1 TGCAGCGTTGAGGACAGGGGCTACAATGAGCAGTTCTTC CSVEDRGYNEQFF
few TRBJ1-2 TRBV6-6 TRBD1 TGTGCCAGCAGAGCCTCTGCCGGGACAGGGATTTATGGCTACACCTTC CASRASAGTGIYGYTF
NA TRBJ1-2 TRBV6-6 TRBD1 TGTGCCAGCAGTGCAACCTTTACGACAGGGCCGTATGGCTACACCTTC CASSATFTTGPYGYTF
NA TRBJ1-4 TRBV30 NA TGTGCCTGGAGGTTAGGGAATGGCGAAAAACTGTTTTTT CAWRLGNGEKLFF
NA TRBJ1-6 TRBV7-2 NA TGTGCCAGCAGATCACGCCGGGACGGGATTAATTCACCCCTCCACTTT CASRSRRDGINSPLHF
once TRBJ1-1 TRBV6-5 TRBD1 TGTGCCAGCAGTTACTCTCCACAGGGGGCGGACACTGAAGCTTTCTTT CASSYSPQGADTEAFF
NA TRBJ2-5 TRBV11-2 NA TGTGCCAGCAGCTTAATGGCGGCAGAGACCCAGTACTTC CASSLMAAETQYF
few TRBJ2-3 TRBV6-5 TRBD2 TGTGCCACAGCGGGGACTGCTAGCACAGATACGCAGTATTTT CATAGTASTDTQYF
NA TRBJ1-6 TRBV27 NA TGTGCCAGCAGTTTAAGGGGGGACTCACCCCTCCACTTT CASSLRGDSPLHF
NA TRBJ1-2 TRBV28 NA TGTGCCAGCAGCAATTTTTGGGGGGTTAACTATGGCTACACCTTC CASSNFWGVNYGYTF